The following is a TCR beta chain sequence with its context. What it binds is not known. These data belong to a study of beta chain features in type 1 diabetes. Findings of the study overall: Overrepresentation of cells with high TCR expression could result from cDNA sequencing.

From germline, CDR1 is SGHTA and CDR2 FQGNSA. The CDR3 totals 14 residues. V dropped 0 bases and J dropped 4 bases, with 9 bases sitting between them. By way of CD45RO/CCR7/CD25/CD127/CD95/CD27, the CD4+ regulatory, stem cell-like memory, central memory and naive cells were sorted. Sequencing targeted expressed TCRB transcripts, as all isolated RNA had been reverse transcribed. Sequencing was performed with immunoSEQ multiplex PCR; in TCRdb, only in-frame clones are kept and a portion is missing. Of about 240,000 clones listed, 25% to 30% are singletons. Material for sequencing was central memory CD4+ T cells from blood. The chain combines TRBV7-2 with TRBJ1-1; TRBD1 might be the D (5 bases). The receptor's source is a man aged 30-40 years in good health. Written as DNA, the CDR3 is TGTGCCAGCAGCTTAGCCAGGGAAGGCACTGAAGCTTTCTTT. This codes for CASSLAREGTEAFF.